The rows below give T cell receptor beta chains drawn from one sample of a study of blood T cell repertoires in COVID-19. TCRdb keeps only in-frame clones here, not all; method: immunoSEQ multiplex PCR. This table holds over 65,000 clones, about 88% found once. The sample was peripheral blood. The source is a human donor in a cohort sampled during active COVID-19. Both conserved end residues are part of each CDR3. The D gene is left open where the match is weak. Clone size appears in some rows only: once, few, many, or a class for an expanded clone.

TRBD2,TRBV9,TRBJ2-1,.,CASSAGGWIAGPNEQFF
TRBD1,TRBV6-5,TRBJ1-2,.,CASTLMTGSNYGYTF
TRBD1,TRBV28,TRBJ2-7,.,CASSLGTGARYEQYF
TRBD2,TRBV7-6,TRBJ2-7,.,CASSTGVQPGLAGELTYEQYF
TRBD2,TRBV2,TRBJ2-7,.,CASSSRLAGGWGSYEQYF
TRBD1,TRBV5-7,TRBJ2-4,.,CASSRDRVGIIAKNIQYF
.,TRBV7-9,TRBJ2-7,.,CASSKGLYEQYF
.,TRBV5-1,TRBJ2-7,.,CASSLEQGFYEQYF
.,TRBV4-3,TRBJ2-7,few,CASSQGTTGLTYEQYF
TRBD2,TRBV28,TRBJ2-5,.,CASSSAGGADTQYF
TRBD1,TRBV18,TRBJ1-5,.,CASSPDRASQPQHF
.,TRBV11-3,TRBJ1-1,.,CASSLLVNTEAFF
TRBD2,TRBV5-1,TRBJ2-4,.,CASSLESYSGTSGLAKNIQYF
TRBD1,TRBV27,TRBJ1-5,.,CASRATGFSSNQPQHF
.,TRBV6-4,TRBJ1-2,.,CASSDGATANYGYTF
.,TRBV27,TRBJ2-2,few,CASSLRRYTGELFF
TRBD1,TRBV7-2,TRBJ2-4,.,CASSLTGGAGNIQYF
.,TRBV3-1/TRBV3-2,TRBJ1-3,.,CASALSGSGNTIYF
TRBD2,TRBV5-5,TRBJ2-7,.,CASSFQGGFRYEQYF
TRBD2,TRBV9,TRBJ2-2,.,CASSDPGLAAWTGELFF
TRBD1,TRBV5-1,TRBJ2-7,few,CASSQGQAVHEQYF
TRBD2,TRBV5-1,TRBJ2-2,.,CASSFSLAANTGELFF
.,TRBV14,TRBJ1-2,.,CASSQEGDYGYTF
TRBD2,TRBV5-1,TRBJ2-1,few,CASSLGTSGYSYNEQFF